The next 11 T cell receptor beta chains were all read from a single sample in a study of blood T cell repertoires in COVID-19. Generated by immunoSEQ multiplex PCR, the TCRdb table keeps only in-frame clones and is missing some. Counted here are over 85,000 clones, around 88% occurring once; the ten biggest clones make up around 20%. The source material was peripheral blood. The receptors stem from a woman of 80 years or more with acute or convalescent COVID-19.

V and J are TRBV7-8 and TRBJ2-7, with a tentative D call TRBD1 (5 bases). CDR1 is SGHVS and CDR2 is FQNEAQ in the germline V gene. Trimming took 1 base from V and 0 from J, leaving 7 bases between them. This CDR3 comprises 14 residues. CDR3 region: CASSLVQGSYEQYF. In DNA, the CDR3 is TGTGCCAGCAGCTTAGTCCAGGGCTCCTACGAGCAGTACTTC.

This clone was detected a few times. The rearrangement uses TRBV6-4 and TRBJ2-7; D is perhaps TRBD1 (5 bases). The CDR3 loop spans 14 amino acids. V gave up 5 bases and J gave up 2 bases, with 13 bases separating them. From germline, CDR1 is MRHNA and CDR2 SNTAGT. CDR3: CASSQPWGPYEQYF. Written as DNA, the CDR3 is TGTGCCAGCAGTCAACCCTGGGGCCCCTACGAGCAGTACTTC.

This clone came up once. The genes are TRBV29-1 and TRBJ2-1; 10 bases are shared with TRBD2. Per germline, CDR1 SQVTM and CDR2 ANQGSEA. The length of the CDR3 is 15 residues. The CDR3: CSLSGTSAAYNEQFF. The CDR3 nucleotides read TGCAGTCTCTCCGGGACTAGCGCAGCCTACAATGAGCAGTTCTTC.

V gene TRBV24-1 combines with J gene TRBJ2-1; D might be TRBD1 (6 bases). This CDR3 region has 16 residues. V gave up 0 bases and J gave up 4 bases, with 12 bases separating them. CDR1 KGHDR and CDR2 SFDVKD come from the germline V gene. The CDR3 spells CATSDLGPRGYNEQFF. DNA for the CDR3: TGTGCCACCAGTGATTTGGGCCCCAGGGGATACAATGAGCAGTTCTTC.

The chain is built from TRBV29-1 and TRBJ2-1, with D perhaps matching TRBD2 (7 bases). There are 15 residues in the CDR3. The germline V gene encodes CDR1 SQVTM and CDR2 ANQGSEA. V gave up 3 bases and J gave up 7 bases, with 19 bases separating them. The CDR3 protein is CSVEGGPGSRNEQFF. In DNA, the CDR3 is TGCAGCGTTGAGGGGGGGCCAGGGTCTAGAAATGAGCAGTTCTTC.

This sequence joins TRBV6-5 and TRBJ1-5; D gene uncertain. Looked up from germline, CDR1 is MNHEY and CDR2 is SVGAGI. CDR3 length equals 14 residues. Trimming pared 7 bases from V and 2 bases from J, leaving 12 bases between. The CDR3 nucleotides are TGTGCCAGCAAGGAGACTCTTGGCAATCAGCCCCAGCATTTT. This gives the protein CASKETLGNQPQHF.

The count of this clone is one. V usage is TRBV6-6 and J usage is TRBJ1-1; no clear D gene. Trimming stripped 5 bases from V and 4 bases from J, with 14 bases between. CDR1 and CDR2 from the germline V gene are MNHNY and SVGAGI (reference sequence). This CDR3 has 14 residues. This chain's CDR3 is CASSSRMAGTEAFF. The CDR3 DNA reads as TGTGCCAGCAGTAGCAGGATGGCGGGCACTGAAGCTTTCTTT.

The chain recombines TRBV2 with TRBJ1-1, with TRBD1 as a possible D gene (6 bases). Germline V gives CDR1 SNHLY, CDR2 FYNNEI. The CDR3 loop spans 17 amino acids. Trimming stripped 2 bases from V and 2 bases from J, with 18 bases between. CDR3: CASSENGGAGINTEAFF. CDR3 bases: TGTGCCAGCAGTGAAAACGGGGGGGCCGGCATTAACACTGAAGCTTTCTTT.

The J gene is TRBJ1-2, the V gene TRBV27; D not resolved. The germline V gene encodes CDR1 MNHEY and CDR2 SMNVEV (reference sequence). CDR3 length: 13 amino acids. The V gene lost 2 bases and the J gene lost 8 bases, with 12 bases spanning the gap. The CDR3: CASSLRGLRGYTF. CDR3 coding DNA: TGTGCCAGCAGTTTACGGGGATTGAGGGGCTACACCTTC.

The chain couples TRBV3-1 (or the pseudogene TRBV3-2) to TRBJ2-5; 9 bases are shared with TRBD2. The CDR3 has 18 amino acids. From germline, CDR1 is LGHDT and CDR2 YNNKEL (reference sequence). V dropped 0 bases and J dropped 1; count of bases not matched to a gene: 9. This CDR3 is CASSQDLSLAGFQETQYF. The DNA for the CDR3 is TGTGCCAGCAGCCAAGATTTAAGCCTAGCGGGATTCCAAGAGACCCAGTACTTC.

The CDR3 sequence: CASSFGTGVKPQHF. The DNA for the CDR3 is TGTGCCAGCAGCTTCGGGACAGGGGTGAAGCCCCAGCATTTT. The chain carries TRBV5-5 and TRBJ1-5, with 10 bases fitting TRBD1. CDR1 and CDR2 (germline): SGHKS, YYEKEE (reference sequence). The CDR3 is 14 amino acids. Trimming at V came to 2 bases and at J to 8 bases, leaving 4 bases not matched to a gene. The complete variable domain, with remaining parts taken from reference TRBV5-5 and TRBJ1-5, reads DAGVTQSPTHLIKTRGQQVTLRCSPISGHKSVSWYQQVLGQGPQFIFQYYEKEERGRGNFPDRFSARQFPNYSSELNVNALLLGDSALYLCASSFGTGVKPQHFGDGTRLSIL.